The clone carrying this TCR beta chain was detected a few times. The antigen is unknown. This CDR3 region has 16 residues. Trimming removed 3 bases from V and 5 bases from J; junction bases left unmatched: 7. The germline CDR1 and CDR2 sequences are MDHEN and SYDVKM. TCRdb analysed the reads with MiXCR anew, one entry per CDR3 protein. Of approximately 120,000 distinct CDR3 sequences detected, about 30% appear once; the ten largest clones hold 81%. The data stem from a study of T cell repertoires in cytomegalovirus infection. Study details: HLA-C-restricted CMV epitopes, recently identified, and well-studied HLA-B-restricted ones were used by the study. An indication of both CMV infection and matching HLA type came from public TCR beta signatures.

Study-wide results and caveats: Pooled public TCR beta family frequency picked out CMV carriers with the relevant HLA. Dominant in the ex vivo response were TCR beta clonotypes restricted by HLA-C and specific for CMV.

The receptor's source is a human donor in good health (CMV status not recorded). Some clones in this sample may be carry-over from other donors' samples. The J gene is TRBJ2-2, the V gene TRBV28; 9 positions agree with TRBD1. Here the sequenced sample was CD8+ T cells from cultured PBMCs, taken from culture after CMV antigen stimulation. The CDR3 nucleotides are TGTGCCAGCAGTTTTGACAGGGGGGATTATACCGGGGAGCTGTTTTTT. Protein: CASSFDRGDYTGELFF.